This TCR beta chain appears in the sequencing data of a study of technical replicates of blood from a handful of donors. Measured with immunoSEQ multiplex PCR; TCRdb has only the in-frame clones, and not every one. The sample has roughly 100,000 clones, approximately 96% seen once. There are 15 residues in the CDR3. J gave up 7 bases and V 2 bases, and 7 bases lay outside the gene matches. From germline, CDR1 is MDHEN and CDR2 SYDVKM. Input material: T cells isolated from PBMCs. The TCR comes from a human donor in good health. The chain uses TRBV28 and TRBJ1-4; the match to TRBD1 covers 7 bases. Written as DNA, the CDR3 is TGTGCCAGCAGTTTAGAACAGGGGAGTGGTGAAAAACTGTTTTTT. Translating gives CASSLEQGSGEKLFF.